This section outlines one TCR beta chain sequence together with its context. What it recognizes is unknown. The investigators reverse transcribed all of the isolated RNA, so they sequenced expressed TCRB transcripts. The data were produced by immunoSEQ multiplex PCR, yet TCRdb's version contains in-frame clones alone and is incomplete. The sample includes hundreds of thousands of clones, 15% to 20% of them seen just once. The data belong to a study of beta chain features in type 1 diabetes. Study-wide results and limits: Shorter TCRB CDR3s, moderately but significantly so, were found in Type 1 diabetes patients in all four CD4+ subsets.

Sequencing input: naive CD4+ T cells from blood. The TCR originated in a woman aged 18-29 years in good health.

The CDR3 nucleotides are TGTGCCAGCAGCCGGATCCCGGGACTTGACAATGAGCAGTTCTTC. This gives the protein CASSRIPGLDNEQFF. J is TRBJ2-1 and V is TRBV4-2, with a weak D call TRBD2 (6 bases). Germline CDR1 LGHNA, CDR2 YNFKEQ. The length of the CDR3 is 15 residues. V lost 4 bases and J 5 bases, leaving 15 bases between the germline ends.